The entry that follows covers one T cell receptor (beta chain) sequence. In the original analysis: Amplifying reference gene primers gave estimates of nucleated cell counts. Sequencing used immunoSEQ multiplex PCR; TCRdb keeps in-frame clones, though not all of them. The V and J calls and clone size are taken from that table; D and trimming were inferred from the DNA. This sample has some 300,000 clones, with 88% found just once. This sample is drawn from a study of blood T cell repertoires in COVID-19. Study context: T cells, B-cell-depleted T cells, or PBMCs provided the cDNA or gDNA that served as material.

Sequencing was done on a sample of peripheral blood. This TCR came from a woman aged 25-40 years who had recovered from COVID-19.

CDR3 sequence (DNA): TGTGCCAGCAGCCGTACCGGGACAGGGCTTTTGGAAGCTTTCTTT. Amino acid sequence: CASSRTGTGLLEAFF. V and J are TRBV7-9 and TRBJ1-1, with 9 positions matching TRBD1. The CDR3 runs 15 residues. The germline gives CDR1 SEHNR, CDR2 FQNEAQ (reference sequence). The trim removed 5 bases at V and 8 bases at J, leaving 12 bases unmatched.